These T cell receptor beta chains were read from a single sample in a study of vaccination effects on CD4 cells after COVID-19. The assay was immunoSEQ multiplex PCR, and TCRdb's table has in-frame clones only and misses some. The sample yields just under 30,000 clones, about 73% seen once. These TCRs are of unknown antigen specificity. The sample was CD4+ T cells from PBMCs cultured with HCoV-OC43 spike peptides, taken after COVID-19 vaccination. Receptors originate from a human donor who received a COVID-19 vaccine. CDR3s include the opening cysteine and the closing phenylalanine or tryptophan. The D gene is left open where the match is weak. Part of the rows lack a size; the others show once, few, many or a class for expanded clones.

D gene,V gene,clone size,J gene,CDR3 DNA,CDR3 protein
-,TRBV19,-,TRBJ2-3,TGTGCCAGTAGTATTAATTTATATGGGGATACGCAGTATTTT,CASSINLYGDTQYF
-,TRBV5-1,few,TRBJ2-1,TGCGCCAGCAGCTTGACGGGATCGGCCAATGAGCAGTTCTTC,CASSLTGSANEQFF
TRBD1,TRBV5-4,-,TRBJ2-7,TGTGCCAGCAGCATAAATCCCGGGACAGTGAGTGGGGAGCAGTACTTC,CASSINPGTVSGEQYF
-,TRBV30,once,TRBJ2-2,TGTGCCTGGGAGTGGAATGGTAGTCCCAGCGGGGAGCTGTTTTTT,CAWEWNGSPSGELFF
-,TRBV7-6,-,TRBJ2-7,TGTGCCAGCAGCGATAAGACAGGCCCCTACGAGCAGTACTTC,CASSDKTGPYEQYF
TRBD1,TRBV29-1,once,TRBJ1-1,TGCAGCGTTGTCACGAGGGGGCGCGGAACTGAAGCTTTCTTT,CSVVTRGRGTEAFF
-,TRBV6-5,once,TRBJ1-2,TGTGCCAGCAGGGGCGCAGGCTATGGCTACACCTTC,CASRGAGYGYTF
-,TRBV19,-,TRBJ2-1,TGTGCCAGTAAAAGAGGGGGGGGGTGGAATGAGCAGTTCTTC,CASKRGGGWNEQFF
-,TRBV3-1/TRBV3-2,-,TRBJ2-1,TGTGCCAGCAGCCAACAGGGTATAGGATACAATGAGCAGTTCTTC,CASSQQGIGYNEQFF
-,TRBV9,-,TRBJ1-6,TGTGCCAGCAGCGTCCGACAGGAGAATTCACCCCTCCACTTT,CASSVRQENSPLHF
-,TRBV27,-,TRBJ1-4,TGTGCCAGCAGTTCGAAGGGCCAAAAAGGGGGGGTGTTTTTT,CASSSKGQKGGVFF
-,TRBV30,few,TRBJ1-5,TGTGCCTGGAGTGTAGCAACAGATCAGCCCCAGCATTTT,CAWSVATDQPQHF